This T cell receptor beta chain comes out of a study of cytomegalovirus exposure and HLA in healthy donors. On the study more broadly: The same platform as the roughly 670 first-cohort repertoires was used for the 130 or so validation repertoires, a later analysis reported.

As for this clone: Its antigen is as yet unknown.

This table comes from immunoSEQ multiplex PCR, and its TCRdb copy is limited to in-frame clones, with some not included. The profile shows around 140,000 clones, 94% of them singletons. This CDR3 spans 14 amino acids. In germline, CDR1 is PRHDT, CDR2 FYEKMQ (reference sequence). Trimming left V 5 bases short and J 6 bases short, with 16 bases between. Study results and limitations: In the roughly 130 validation repertoires, a later analysis found that first-cohort TCR clusters tended to co-occur. Researchers catalogued some 160 TCR beta chains as cytomegalovirus-associated.

This sequence was found in a man between 18 and 29 years old in good health and CMV-seropositive. The sample comprised PBMCs. This chain links TRBV13 with TRBJ1-2, with D maybe TRBD1 (5 bases). CDR3 nucleotides: TGTGCCAGCAGCCCGACCCGAGGACACGATGGCTACACCTTC. Translated, it gives CASSPTRGHDGYTF.